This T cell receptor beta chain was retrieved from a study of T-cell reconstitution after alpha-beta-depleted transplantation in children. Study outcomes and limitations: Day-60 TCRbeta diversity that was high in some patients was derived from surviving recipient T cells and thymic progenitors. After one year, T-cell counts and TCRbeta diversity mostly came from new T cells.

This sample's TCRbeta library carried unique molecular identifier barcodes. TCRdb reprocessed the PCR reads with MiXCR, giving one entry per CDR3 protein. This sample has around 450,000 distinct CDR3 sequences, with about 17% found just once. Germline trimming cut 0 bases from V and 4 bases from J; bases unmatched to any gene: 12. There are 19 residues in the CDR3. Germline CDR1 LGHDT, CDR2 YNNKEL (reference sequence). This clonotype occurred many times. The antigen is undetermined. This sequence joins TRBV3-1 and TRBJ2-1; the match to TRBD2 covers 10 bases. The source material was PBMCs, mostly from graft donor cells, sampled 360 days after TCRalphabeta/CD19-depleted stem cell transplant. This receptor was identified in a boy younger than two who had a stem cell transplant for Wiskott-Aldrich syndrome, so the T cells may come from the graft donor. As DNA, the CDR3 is TGTGCCAGCAGCCAAGATTATTGGCTAGCGGGGGTATCGTACAATGAGCAGTTCTTC. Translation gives CASSQDYWLAGVSYNEQFF.